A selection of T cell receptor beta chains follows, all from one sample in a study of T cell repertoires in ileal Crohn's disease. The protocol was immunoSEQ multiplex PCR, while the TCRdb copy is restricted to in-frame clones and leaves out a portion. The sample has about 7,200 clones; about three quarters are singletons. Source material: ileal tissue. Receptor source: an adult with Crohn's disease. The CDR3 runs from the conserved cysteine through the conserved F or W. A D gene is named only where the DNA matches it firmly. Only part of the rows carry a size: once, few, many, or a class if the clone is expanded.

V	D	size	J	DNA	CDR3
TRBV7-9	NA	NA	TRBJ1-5	TGTGCCAGCAGCTTTAACGGGCCCCAGCATTTT	CASSFNGPQHF
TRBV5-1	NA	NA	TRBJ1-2	TGCGCCAGCAGCTTGGACAGGGCTGACTATGGCTACACCTTC	CASSLDRADYGYTF
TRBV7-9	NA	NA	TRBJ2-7	TGTGCCAGCAGCCCCGAAAGGGGGGGGCGCGTCCCGGACTCCTACGAGCAGTACTTC	CASSPERGGRVPDSYEQYF
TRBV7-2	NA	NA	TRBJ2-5	TGTGCCAGCAGACCAGGAGGCCAAGGGGAGACCCAGTACTTC	CASRPGGQGETQYF
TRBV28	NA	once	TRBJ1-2	TGTGCCAGCAGTTTGGGCCAGGGCCTGGATGGCTACACCTTC	CASSLGQGLDGYTF
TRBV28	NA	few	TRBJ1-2	TGTGCCAGCAGTACAGGGTCCACTAACTATGGCTACACCTTC	CASSTGSTNYGYTF
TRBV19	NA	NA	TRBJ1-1	TGTGCCAGTAGTATTTGGGGGCGTGAAGCTTTCTTT	CASSIWGREAFF
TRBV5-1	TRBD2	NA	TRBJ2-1	TGCGCCAGCAAGTTAGCGGGAGGCCGATACAATGAGCAGTTCTTC	CASKLAGGRYNEQFF
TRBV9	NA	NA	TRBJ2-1	TGTGCCAGCAGCGTAGGGGGACTCCTCAAGGGCAATGAGCAGTTCTTC	CASSVGGLLKGNEQFF
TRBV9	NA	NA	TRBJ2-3	TGTGCCAGCAGCGCTGGCCCCGGGGGCACAGATACGCAGTATTTT	CASSAGPGGTDTQYF
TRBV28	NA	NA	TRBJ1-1	TGTGCCAGCAGTTTAAGTGGAGCTGAAGCTTTCTTT	CASSLSGAEAFF
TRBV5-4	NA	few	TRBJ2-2	TGTGCCAGCAGCTTACCAAGCGGGCAGAACACCGGGGAGCTGTTTTTT	CASSLPSGQNTGELFF
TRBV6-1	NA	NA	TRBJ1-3	TGTGCCAGCAGTGTGGAGGGATCTGGAAACACCATATATTTT	CASSVEGSGNTIYF
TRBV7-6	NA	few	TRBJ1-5	TGTGCCAGCAGCTTAGGGCCGGGAGGCAATCAGCCCCAGCATTTT	CASSLGPGGNQPQHF
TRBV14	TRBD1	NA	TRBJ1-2	TGTGCCAGCAGCCAGATTGGGGACAGGGGTTATGGCTACACCTTC	CASSQIGDRGYGYTF
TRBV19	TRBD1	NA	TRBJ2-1	TGTGCCAGTAGCCGGGACAGGGGGTACAATGAGCAGTTCTTC	CASSRDRGYNEQFF
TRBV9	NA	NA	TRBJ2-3	TGTGCCAGCAGCGTAGGGCCTAGCGGCACAGATACGCAGTATTTT	CASSVGPSGTDTQYF
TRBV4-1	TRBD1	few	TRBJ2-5	TGCGCCAGCAGCCAAGGGGGAGCAGGGGGCAAAGACACCAGGGGAACCCAGTACTTC	CASSQGGAGGKDTRGTQYF
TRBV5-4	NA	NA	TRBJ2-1	TGTGCCAGCAGCCCCGGACCGGGAATACCCAACAATGAGCAGTTCTTC	CASSPGPGIPNNEQFF
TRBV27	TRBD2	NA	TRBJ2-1	TGTGCCAGCAGTCCGCTAGGCGGGGGGGCCGGTGAGCAGTTCTTC	CASSPLGGGAGEQFF
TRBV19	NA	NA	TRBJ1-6	TGTGCCAGTAGTACAGGGGACCCTTCACCCCTCCACTTT	CASSTGDPSPLHF
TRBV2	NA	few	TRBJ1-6	TGTGCCAGCAGAGGGAGCACTTCACGTTCACCCCTCCACTTT	CASRGSTSRSPLHF
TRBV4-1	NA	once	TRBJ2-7	TGCGCCAGCAGCGGGGGGACCTACGAGCAGTACTTC	CASSGGTYEQYF
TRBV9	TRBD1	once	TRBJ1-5	TGTGCCAGCAGCCAATGCCTAAACCGGGACAGGGAAAATAATCAGCCCCAGCATTTT	CASSQCLNRDRENNQPQHF
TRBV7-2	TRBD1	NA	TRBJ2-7	TGTGCCAGCAGTTGGGACAGGGTGCGAGAGCAGTACTTC	CASSWDRVREQYF
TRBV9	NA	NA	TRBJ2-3	TGTGCCAGCAGTAAGGGACTCCCTAGCACAGATACGCAGTATTTT	CASSKGLPSTDTQYF
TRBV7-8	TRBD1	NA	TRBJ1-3	TGTGCCAGCAGCTTCCGGGACAGGGACAACACCATATATTTT	CASSFRDRDNTIYF
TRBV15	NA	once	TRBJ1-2	TGTGCCACCAGCAGCACTAACTATGGCTACACCTTC	CATSSTNYGYTF
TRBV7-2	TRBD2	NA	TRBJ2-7	TGTGCCAGCAGCTTTGGGGGGGTCACCGAGCAGTACTTC	CASSFGGVTEQYF
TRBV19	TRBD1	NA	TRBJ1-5	TGTGCCAGTAGTATGGACAGGGTTCAGCCCCAGCATTTT	CASSMDRVQPQHF
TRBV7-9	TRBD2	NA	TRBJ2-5	TGTGCCAGCAGCCCCCGAAGGGAGGGGGAGACCCAGTACTTC	CASSPRREGETQYF
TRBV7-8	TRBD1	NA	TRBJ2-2	TGTGCCAGCAGCATTGACAGGGTCGGAACCGGGGAGCTGTTTTTT	CASSIDRVGTGELFF
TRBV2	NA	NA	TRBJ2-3	TGTGCCAGCAGCTGGACATCGAGCACAGATACGCAGTATTTT	CASSWTSSTDTQYF
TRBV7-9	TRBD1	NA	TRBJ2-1	TGTGCCAGCAGCCCATTGACAGGGTTAGTAAATGAGCAGTTCTTC	CASSPLTGLVNEQFF
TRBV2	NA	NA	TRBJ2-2	TGTGCCAGCAGGCAATCTAGCGTCCCTACCGGGGAGCTGTTTTTT	CASRQSSVPTGELFF
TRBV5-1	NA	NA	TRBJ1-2	TGCGCCAGCAGGGAAAGGGGGGGCGCAGATTCCGGTGGCTACACCTTC	CASRERGGADSGGYTF
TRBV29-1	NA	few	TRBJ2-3	TGCAGCGCCCCCCGTACGGGGAGCACAGATACGCAGTATTTT	CSAPRTGSTDTQYF